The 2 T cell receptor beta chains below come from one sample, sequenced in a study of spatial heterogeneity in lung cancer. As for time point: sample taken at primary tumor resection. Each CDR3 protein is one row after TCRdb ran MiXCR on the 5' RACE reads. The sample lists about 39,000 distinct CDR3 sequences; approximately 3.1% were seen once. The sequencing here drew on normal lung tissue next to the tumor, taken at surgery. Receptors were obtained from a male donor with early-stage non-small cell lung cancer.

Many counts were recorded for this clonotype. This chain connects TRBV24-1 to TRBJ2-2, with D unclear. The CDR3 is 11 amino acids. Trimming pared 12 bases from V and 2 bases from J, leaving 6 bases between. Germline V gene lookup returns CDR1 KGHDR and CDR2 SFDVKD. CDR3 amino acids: CAVGNTGELFF. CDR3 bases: TGTGCCGTCGGCAACACCGGGGAGCTGTTTTTT.

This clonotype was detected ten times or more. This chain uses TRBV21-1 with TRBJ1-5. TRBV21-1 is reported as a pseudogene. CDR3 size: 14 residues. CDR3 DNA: TGTGCCAGCAGCAGCTCACGGCTTTGGGCGCCCCAGCATTTT. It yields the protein CASSSSRLWAPQHF.